This is a list of T cell receptor beta chains from one sample in a study of blood T cell repertoires in COVID-19. The assay was immunoSEQ multiplex PCR, and TCRdb's table has in-frame clones only and misses some. This table holds 73,000 or so clones, approximately 80% found once. The sample was peripheral blood. The receptors come from a woman aged 55-70 years with acute or convalescent COVID-19. The conserved cysteine and the conserved F or W are not part of the CDR3 here.

j_call: TRBJ1-1; v_call: TRBV18; cdr3_aa: ASSPGGTGGLGTEAF
j_call: TRBJ1-1; v_call: TRBV7-3; cdr3_aa: ASSLTQGTEAF
j_call: TRBJ1-4; v_call: TRBV2; cdr3_aa: ASSVRGPEKLF
j_call: TRBJ1-5; v_call: TRBV5-6; cdr3_aa: ASSSYYGTGEQPQH
j_call: TRBJ2-3; v_call: TRBV7-6; cdr3_aa: ASSSARRADTQY
j_call: TRBJ2-1; v_call: TRBV2; cdr3_aa: ASKRGEAYNEQF
j_call: TRBJ2-5; v_call: TRBV2; cdr3_aa: ASSVLLAGGQETQY
j_call: TRBJ1-1; v_call: TRBV27; cdr3_aa: ASSLKEGLNTEAF
j_call: TRBJ1-1; v_call: TRBV19; cdr3_aa: ASSMSSLLKNTEAF
j_call: TRBJ2-3; v_call: TRBV20-1; cdr3_aa: SASMGHRTDTQY
j_call: TRBJ1-2; v_call: TRBV6-1; cdr3_aa: ASSEGGGYT
j_call: TRBJ1-2; v_call: TRBV5-1; cdr3_aa: ASSFGGVGYGYT
j_call: TRBJ2-1; v_call: TRBV7-9; cdr3_aa: ASSSRDSAYNEQF
j_call: TRBJ2-7; v_call: TRBV2; cdr3_aa: ASRKGGGSYEQY
j_call: TRBJ1-2; v_call: TRBV6-1; cdr3_aa: ASSEGQNYGYT
j_call: TRBJ1-1; v_call: TRBV6-5; cdr3_aa: ASIKDGTQEAF